Listed below are T cell receptor beta chains from one sample, sequenced in a study of blood T cell repertoires in COVID-19. The table came from immunoSEQ multiplex PCR; TCRdb's copy has only in-frame clones and leaves some out. The sample contains 200,000 or so clones, approximately 83% of which appear only once. The sequencing sample was made of peripheral blood. Every receptor here comes from a human donor with active or convalescent COVID-19. The donor label of this sample is uncertain. Both conserved end residues are part of each CDR3. A D gene is named only where the DNA matches it firmly. Rows give clone size only sometimes, using once, few, many, or a class for an expanded clone.

D | J | V | size | CDR3 | DNA
TRBD1 | TRBJ1-4 | TRBV30 | few | CAWSVSGGVGKLFF | TGTGCCTGGAGTGTATCAGGGGGCGTCGGAAAACTGTTTTTT
TRBD2 | TRBJ2-1 | TRBV7-2 | few | CASSSDIAGVLYNEQFF | TGTGCCAGCAGCTCAGACATAGCGGGAGTCCTTTACAATGAGCAGTTCTTC
. | TRBJ2-3 | TRBV5-4 | . | CASSLRRNTQYF | TGTGCCAGCAGCTTGAGGCGGAATACGCAGTATTTT
TRBD1 | TRBJ2-2 | TRBV7-9 | . | CASRVGQGNTGELFF | TGTGCCAGCAGGGTAGGACAGGGCAACACCGGGGAGCTGTTTTTT
. | TRBJ1-4 | TRBV6-1 | once | CASSEQGHTVSNEKLFF | TGTGCCAGCAGTGAACAGGGGCATACCGTTAGTAATGAAAAACTGTTTTTT
TRBD1 | TRBJ1-1 | TRBV6-5 | . | CASNLQGRTEAFF | TGTGCCAGCAATCTACAGGGGAGGACTGAAGCTTTCTTT
TRBD1 | TRBJ2-7 | TRBV19 | . | CASSVQGAHEQYF | TGTGCCAGTAGTGTACAGGGGGCCCACGAGCAGTACTTC
. | TRBJ1-2 | TRBV6-5 | . | CASSSPGDYGYTF | TGTGCCAGCAGTTCCCCAGGGGACTATGGCTACACCTTC
TRBD1 | TRBJ1-4 | TRBV5-4 | once | CASSLDQFRTGEKLFF | TGTGCCAGCAGCTTGGACCAATTCCGGACAGGAGAAAAACTGTTTTTT
TRBD1 | TRBJ1-5 | TRBV6-5 | . | CASSPDRGGNQPQHF | TGTGCCAGCAGCCCGGACAGGGGTGGCAATCAGCCCCAGCATTTT
. | TRBJ2-5 | TRBV5-1 | . | CASSLGTETSLETQYF | TGCGCCAGCAGCTTGGGGACTGAGACTAGTTTGGAGACCCAGTACTTC
. | TRBJ2-1 | TRBV10-3 | . | CAISEPTNNEQFF | TGTGCCATCAGTGAGCCTACTAACAATGAGCAGTTCTTC
. | TRBJ2-3 | TRBV19 | . | CASSFIGEGTDTQYF | TGTGCCAGTAGTTTTATTGGGGAGGGCACAGATACGCAGTATTTT
. | TRBJ1-4 | TRBV10-3 | few | CAISEAPGGKLFF | TGTGCCATCAGTGAAGCTCCCGGCGGAAAACTGTTTTTT
TRBD2 | TRBJ2-7 | TRBV5-1 | once | CASSPGGLAGRAYEQYF | TGCGCCAGCAGCCCGGGCGGACTAGCGGGACGAGCCTACGAGCAGTACTTC
TRBD1 | TRBJ1-2 | TRBV9 | . | CASTPDRGPPGYTF | TGTGCCAGCACTCCGGACAGGGGCCCGCCCGGCTACACCTTC
TRBD1 | TRBJ1-1 | TRBV6-5 | . | CASRVPGQGTTEAFF | TGTGCCAGCAGAGTCCCGGGACAGGGGACCACTGAAGCTTTCTTT
. | TRBJ2-7 | TRBV6-4 | few | CASSKSPEGSYEQYF | TGTGCCAGCAGTAAGTCACCCGAGGGCTCCTACGAGCAGTACTTC
TRBD2 | TRBJ2-7 | TRBV5-4 | . | CASSQIGGRTYEQYF | TGTGCCAGCAGCCAGATCGGGGGGAGAACCTACGAGCAGTACTTC
. | TRBJ1-4 | TRBV19 | . | CASSIPPGRGGAGEKLFF | TGTGCCAGTAGTATCCCGCCTGGACGGGGGGGCGCGGGTGAAAAACTGTTTTTT
. | TRBJ1-1 | TRBV19 | . | CASRQLDNLATEAFF | TGTGCCAGTAGACAACTTGACAATCTAGCCACTGAAGCTTTCTTT
. | TRBJ2-1 | TRBV10-3 | once | CAISEPVKFNEQFF | TGTGCCATATCTGAGCCCGTGAAGTTCAATGAGCAGTTCTTC
TRBD1 | TRBJ1-6 | TRBV2 | . | CASSVRGQGNSPLHF | TGTGCCAGCAGTGTCAGGGGACAGGGAAATTCACCCCTCCACTTT
TRBD1 | TRBJ2-1 | TRBV5-1 | . | CASSLAKGTGYYNEQFF | TGCGCCAGCAGCTTGGCCAAAGGGACAGGGTACTACAATGAGCAGTTCTTC
TRBD2 | TRBJ2-1 | TRBV6-4 | . | CASSPGLVSNEQFF | TGTGCCAGCAGCCCCGGACTAGTCAGCAATGAGCAGTTCTTC
TRBD1 | TRBJ1-5 | TRBV4-3 | . | CASSPGTGLQPQHF | TGCGCCAGCAGCCCCGGGACAGGGCTTCAGCCCCAGCATTTT
. | TRBJ2-1 | TRBV7-9 | once | CASSLVGGSNEQFF | TGTGCCAGCAGCTTGGTTGGAGGGAGCAATGAGCAGTTCTTC
. | TRBJ2-5 | TRBV5-1 | . | CASSLLSSQETQYF | TGCGCCAGCAGCTTGTTGTCCAGCCAAGAGACCCAGTACTTC
TRBD2 | TRBJ2-4 | TRBV7-9 | once | CASSLAGLAGYINIQYF | TGTGCCAGCAGCTTAGCGGGACTAGCGGGATATATAAACATTCAGTACTTC
. | TRBJ2-3 | TRBV19 | . | CASSISRMRGRPSTDTQYF | TGTGCCAGTAGTATATCGCGTATGCGGGGGCGGCCTAGCACAGATACGCAGTATTTT
. | TRBJ1-6 | TRBV28 | few | CASSPPGQFYNSPLHF | TGTGCCAGCAGTCCGCCCGGACAGTTCTATAATTCACCCCTCCACTTT
. | TRBJ1-6 | TRBV21-1 | . | CASSKCKKWKHSSYNSPLHF | TGTGCCAGCAGCAAATGTAAAAAGTGGAAACACAGCTCCTATAATTCACCCCTCCACTTT
TRBD1 | TRBJ1-6 | TRBV9 | . | CASSVATPGQSSYNSPLHF | TGTGCCAGCAGCGTAGCTACACCGGGACAGAGCTCCTATAATTCACCCCTCCACTTT
. | TRBJ1-5 | TRBV28 | . | CASSRPREGRQPQHF | TGTGCCAGCAGCCGGCCACGGGAGGGTAGGCAGCCCCAGCATTTT
. | TRBJ2-5 | TRBV30 | . | CAWTPKRKYQETQYF | TGTGCCTGGACCCCTAAGCGGAAGTACCAAGAGACCCAGTACTTC
. | TRBJ1-1 | TRBV11-2 | once | CASSLDESTEAFF | TGTGCCAGCAGCTTAGATGAGTCCACTGAAGCTTTCTTT
. | TRBJ2-5 | TRBV5-3 | . | CARSLVEAGPQETQYF | TGTGCCAGAAGCTTGGTAGAGGCGGGACCGCAAGAGACCCAGTACTTC
TRBD1 | TRBJ2-2 | TRBV6-2/TRBV6-3 | . | CASSPRAGTGKLNTGELFF | TGTGCCAGCAGTCCGAGAGCCGGGACAGGGAAGTTGAACACCGGGGAGCTGTTTTTT
TRBD2 | TRBJ2-7 | TRBV11-2 | . | CASSPTGLAGEQYF | TGTGCCAGCAGCCCTACGGGACTAGCCGGTGAGCAGTACTTC
. | TRBJ1-2 | TRBV18 | . | CASSPLQGVSYGYTF | TGTGCCAGCTCACCATTGCAAGGGGTGAGCTATGGCTACACCTTC
TRBD2 | TRBJ2-7 | TRBV11-2 | . | CASSLTGGVALAGVYEQYF | TGTGCCAGCAGCTTAACAGGGGGCGTAGCACTAGCGGGAGTCTACGAGCAGTACTTC
TRBD2 | TRBJ2-3 | TRBV3-1/TRBV3-2 | . | CASSPTSGRASGTTDTQYF | TGTGCCAGCAGCCCCACTAGCGGGAGGGCCAGTGGGACGACAGATACGCAGTATTTT
TRBD1 | TRBJ1-2 | TRBV5-4 | . | CASSSNLGQESNYGYTF | TGTGCCAGCAGCTCGAATCTAGGACAGGAGTCTAACTATGGCTACACCTTC
. | TRBJ1-6 | TRBV27 | . | CASSRTPLRSSYNSPLHF | TGTGCCAGCAGCCGTACCCCCCTGAGGAGCTCCTATAATTCACCCCTCCACTTT
. | TRBJ1-2 | TRBV6-5 | . | CASSYYRLPTNYGYTF | TGTGCCAGCAGTTACTACAGGCTACCTACTAACTATGGCTACACCTTC
TRBD2 | TRBJ2-2 | TRBV2 | . | CASSGGTSGANTGELFF | TGTGCCAGCAGTGGAGGGACTAGCGGCGCGAACACCGGGGAGCTGTTTTTT
TRBD2 | TRBJ2-5 | TRBV7-6 | . | CASSQPRQLAGVGETQYF | TGTGCCAGCAGCCAACCCCGACAACTAGCGGGAGTCGGGGAGACCCAGTACTTC
. | TRBJ2-7 | TRBV28 | . | CASSSQGQHEQYF | TGTGCCAGCAGTTCCCAGGGGCAGCACGAGCAGTACTTC
. | TRBJ1-2 | TRBV19 | . | CASSIGTHGTYGYTF | TGTGCCAGTAGTATAGGGACCCACGGGACATATGGCTACACCTTC
. | TRBJ2-7 | TRBV4-1 | . | CASSQGQGLSYEQYF | TGCGCCAGCAGCCAAGGCCAGGGTTTATCCTACGAGCAGTACTTC
TRBD2 | TRBJ2-2 | TRBV11-3 | . | CASSRGTRVGGELFF | TGTGCCAGCAGCCGCGGGACTAGGGTCGGCGGGGAGCTGTTTTTT
TRBD2 | TRBJ2-3 | TRBV10-1 | few | CASSHAGADTQYF | TGCGCCAGCAGTCACGCGGGAGCAGATACGCAGTATTTT
TRBD1 | TRBJ1-2 | TRBV2 | . | CASSPSLGQQRYGYTF | TGTGCCAGCAGCCCCTCCCTGGGACAGCAACGCTATGGCTACACCTTC
. | TRBJ1-5 | TRBV28 | . | CASSSTGINQPQHF | TGTGCCAGCAGTTCTACAGGAATCAATCAGCCCCAGCATTTT
TRBD1 | TRBJ1-1 | TRBV28 | . | CASSSGQDLMMNTEAFF | TGTGCCAGCAGTTCCGGACAGGATCTGATGATGAACACTGAAGCTTTCTTT
. | TRBJ2-5 | TRBV4-3 | . | CASSVNQGPLETQYF | TGCGCCAGCAGCGTAAACCAGGGGCCCCTGGAGACCCAGTACTTC
TRBD2 | TRBJ2-7 | TRBV6-6 | . | CASSPRTSGRVSSYEQYF | TGTGCCAGCAGTCCCCGGACTAGCGGGAGGGTTAGCTCCTACGAGCAGTACTTC
TRBD2 | TRBJ2-1 | TRBV30 | . | CAWSPLLGLGSYEQFF | TGTGCCTGGAGCCCCTTATTAGGACTAGGATCTTACGAGCAGTTCTTC
. | TRBJ2-5 | TRBV29-1 | . | CSVEATPGETQYF | TGCAGCGTTGAGGCGACTCCTGGAGAGACCCAGTACTTC